The 29 T cell receptor beta chains in this list originate from one sample, sequenced in a study of T cell responses to AZD1222 COVID-19 vaccine. Sequencing was performed with immunoSEQ multiplex PCR; in TCRdb, only in-frame clones are kept and a portion is missing. The table includes more than 140,000 clones, about 91% detected once. The source was peripheral blood, collected on day 0 of AZD1222 vaccination. These receptors were collected from an adult in good health.

The V and J genes are TRBV30 and TRBJ1-1; perhaps TRBD1 as D (5 bases). Per germline, CDR1 GTSNPN and CDR2 SVGIG (reference sequence). The V end lost 2 bases, the J end lost 0 bases, and 10 bases lay between the germline ends. The CDR3 is 14 amino acids. CDR3 nucleotides: TGTGCCTGGAGTAATGGGGCTTTGAACACTGAAGCTTTCTTT. This sequence encodes CAWSNGALNTEAFF.

This clone was detected only a few times. This sequence joins TRBV20-1 and TRBJ2-1; D unresolved. Germline V gene sequence: CDR1 DFQATT, CDR2 SNEGSKA (reference sequence). V gave up 7 bases and J gave up 7 bases, with 11 bases separating them. The CDR3 sequence is 11 residues long. The CDR3 DNA reads as TGCAGTGGGCAACACTGGAATGAGCAGTTCTTC. Residues: CSGQHWNEQFF.

Here the CDR3 reads CASSYSRDATEAFF. As DNA, the CDR3 is TGTGCCAGCAGTTACTCACGGGATGCGACTGAAGCTTTCTTT. The genes are TRBV6-5 and TRBJ1-1; D ambiguous. Germline lookup yields CDR1 MNHEY and CDR2 SVGAGI. The CDR3 sequence is 14 residues long. V lost 0 bases and J lost 5, with 10 bases in between.

This chain joins TRBV4-2 and TRBJ1-1; D gene uncertain. The V gene lost 1 base and the J gene lost 2 bases, with 14 bases spanning the gap. Germline assignment: CDR1 LGHNA and CDR2 YNFKEQ. This CDR3 comprises 16 residues. The CDR3, as DNA: TGTGCCAGCAGCCAAGGAAGGTCTTACGAAAACACTGAAGCTTTCTTT. Amino acid sequence: CASSQGRSYENTEAFF.

The V and J genes are TRBV19 and TRBJ1-3; D is unresolved. V was cut by 5 bases and J by 1 base, with 6 bases left in between. Germline CDR1 is LNHDA and CDR2 is SQIVND (reference sequence). The CDR3 loop spans 13 amino acids. The CDR3 coding sequence is TGTGCCAGTAGTTCGGGTTCTGGAAACACCATATATTTT. Residues: CASSSGSGNTIYF.

The chain combines TRBV6-2 or TRBV6-3 with TRBJ1-1, with D uncertain. The CDR3 contains 11 residues. The V end lost 5 bases, the J end lost 7 bases, and 8 bases lay between the germline ends. Germline lookup yields CDR1 MNHEY and CDR2 SVGEGT. In DNA form, the CDR3 reads TGTGCCAGCAGTAATGCCCGTGAAGCTTTCTTT. This codes for CASSNAREAFF.

This clone was detected only a few times. The rearrangement links TRBV6-1 to TRBJ1-5; 7 nucleotides agree with TRBD1. Trimming at V came to 1 base and at J to 4 bases, leaving 7 bases not matched to a gene. The CDR3 length is 16 residues. Germline assignment: CDR1 MNHNS and CDR2 SASEGT. The CDR3 DNA reads TGTGCCAGCAGTGAAGGGTCGGGACAGCTAAATCAGCCCCAGCATTTT. Translation: CASSEGSGQLNQPQHF.

The chain has TRBV19 and TRBJ2-7; TRBD2 aligns across 9 bases. This CDR3 has 15 residues. The junction had 3 bases not matched to a gene; V was cut back by 3 bases and J by 0 bases. Germline V lookup: CDR1 LNHDA, CDR2 SQIVND (reference sequence). The CDR3 loop reads CASSMVSGSSYEQYF. The CDR3 DNA follows: TGTGCCAGTAGTATGGTTAGCGGGAGCTCCTACGAGCAGTACTTC.

This clone counts as medium-sized. The chain recombines TRBV6-4 with TRBJ2-3; TRBD1 aligns across 9 bases. Germline CDR1 and CDR2: MRHNA and SNTAGT. Germline trimming cut 3 bases from V and 5 bases from J; bases unmatched to any gene: 3. CDR3 length: 14 residues. CDR3 amino acids: CASSETGGEDTQYF. The CDR3 DNA follows: TGTGCCAGCAGTGAGACAGGGGGGGAAGATACGCAGTATTTT.

The chain employs TRBV11-2 and TRBJ2-1; D possibly corresponds to TRBD2 (5 bases). This CDR3 contains 11 residues. Germline V gives CDR1 SGHAT, CDR2 FQNNGV. The germline V and J ends were trimmed by 4 bases and 9 bases, with 7 bases remaining between them. The CDR3 loop reads CASSYGVEQFF. The CDR3 bases are TGTGCCAGCAGCTACGGGGTTGAGCAGTTCTTC.

This rearrangement joins TRBV5-5 to TRBJ2-3; D is perhaps TRBD1 (6 bases). With 2 bases removed from V and 0 bases from J, the gap between germline ends came to 7 bases. This CDR3 comprises 14 residues. Looked up from germline, CDR1 is SGHKS and CDR2 is YYEKEE (reference sequence). The CDR3 loop reads CASSLRGSTDTQYF. CDR3 DNA sequence: TGTGCCAGCAGCTTAAGGGGGAGCACAGATACGCAGTATTTT.

This clone has just a few counts. DNA for the CDR3: TGTGCCAGCAGCCTCCCCAGCGGGAGAAGCAATGAGCAGTTCTTC. Its protein is CASSLPSGRSNEQFF. This sequence joins TRBV6-2 or TRBV6-3 and TRBJ2-1, with 8 nucleotides matching TRBD2. V lost 6 bases and J lost 6; bases outside the gene matches: 10. Germline CDR1 reads MNHEY; CDR2 reads SVGEGT. The CDR3 runs 15 residues.

The gene calls are TRBV6-5 and TRBJ1-2; a possible D gene is TRBD1 (5 bases). CDR1 and CDR2 from the germline V gene are MNHEY and SVGAGI. The CDR3 consists of 13 residues. Trimming removed 7 bases at V and 7 bases at J, with 16 bases between. The CDR3 region is CASMVAGPGGYTF. As DNA, the CDR3 is TGTGCCAGCATGGTGGCAGGGCCGGGTGGCTACACCTTC.

The genes are TRBV7-2 and TRBJ2-7; a weak D match, TRBD2 (5 bases). Per germline, CDR1 SGHTA and CDR2 FQGNSA. The V gene lost 2 bases and the J gene lost 4 bases, with 15 bases spanning the gap. The CDR3 spans 15 residues. The CDR3 here is CASSLFPGKPYEQYF. In nucleotides, the CDR3 is TGTGCCAGCAGCTTATTTCCGGGGAAGCCTTACGAGCAGTACTTC. Together with reference TRBV7-2 and TRBJ2-7, the CDR3 gives the full variable domain: GAGVSQSPSNKVTEKGKDVELRCDPISGHTALYWYRQSLGQGLEFLIYFQGNSAPDKSGLPSDRFSAERTGGSVSTLTIQRTQQEDSAVYLCASSLFPGKPYEQYFGPGTRLTVT.

The chain couples TRBV5-4 to TRBJ2-2; 7 bases agree with TRBD2. V lost 4 bases and J lost 5; bases outside the gene matches: 8. CDR1 and CDR2 from the germline V gene are SGHNT and YYREEE (reference sequence). The CDR3 has 15 residues. The CDR3 spells CASSPGTKGTGELFF. Here the CDR3 DNA reads TGTGCCAGCAGCCCCGGGACTAAGGGGACCGGGGAGCTGTTTTTT.

V gene TRBV7-2 combines with J gene TRBJ1-4; tentative D call: TRBD1 (5 bases). The CDR3 spans 16 residues. The ends were cut back, 5 bases at V and 4 bases at J, with 17 bases in the middle. Germline V gives CDR1 SGHTA, CDR2 FQGNSA. The CDR3 bases are TGTGCCAGCAGCATTACCGGGACGGCAGATAATGAAAAACTGTTTTTT. It yields the protein CASSITGTADNEKLFF.

This sequence joins TRBV5-4 and TRBJ2-3, with D unclear. The CDR3 loop spans 14 amino acids. Germline assignment: CDR1 SGHNT and CDR2 YYREEE (reference sequence). Trimming removed 2 bases from V and 0 bases from J, with 7 bases in between. Here the CDR3 DNA reads TGTGCCAGCAGCTTCAAAGAGAGCACAGATACGCAGTATTTT. Encoded protein: CASSFKESTDTQYF.

The chain recombines TRBV27 with TRBJ2-1; D is perhaps TRBD2 (6 bases). V gave up 3 bases and J gave up 10 bases, with 13 bases separating them. Germline loops: CDR1 MNHEY, CDR2 SMNVEV (reference sequence). The CDR3 is 13 residues long. CDR3 in amino acids: CASSLFSRGEQFF. The DNA for the CDR3 is TGTGCCAGCAGTTTGTTTTCCCGGGGGGAGCAGTTCTTC.

Only one count was recorded for this clone. This chain joins TRBV6-2 or TRBV6-3 and TRBJ1-2, with unresolved D. The germline V gene encodes CDR1 MNHEY and CDR2 SVGEGT. The CDR3 sequence is 14 residues long. The V end lost 4 bases, the J end lost 5 bases, and 14 bases lay between the germline ends. CDR3: CASSSPLIGYGYTF. CDR3 nucleotides: TGTGCCAGCAGTTCTCCCTTGATTGGTTATGGCTACACCTTC.

V gene TRBV7-2 combines with J gene TRBJ2-4; D might be TRBD1 (6 bases). V lost 5 bases and J 0 bases, leaving 23 bases between the germline ends. Germline CDR1 SGHTA, CDR2 FQGNSA. The CDR3 is 19 residues long. The CDR3 nucleotides read TGTGCCAGCAGCCCAAGGGACACGGTGACTTTACTAGCCAAAAACATTCAGTACTTC. Its translation is CASSPRDTVTLLAKNIQYF.

V gene TRBV5-5 combines with J gene TRBJ1-2; 7 nucleotides match TRBD1. Germline-derived CDR1 and CDR2 are SGHKS and YYEKEE (reference sequence). This CDR3 contains 13 residues. V gave up 4 bases and J gave up 4 bases; unmatched junction bases: 4. CDR3 in amino acids: CASSRGQIYGYTF. CDR3 DNA sequence: TGTGCCAGCAGCAGGGGACAGATCTATGGCTACACCTTC.

This chain joins TRBV28 and TRBJ2-2, with D hard to call. The CDR3 extends over 15 amino acids. V was clipped by 4 bases and J by 4 bases, with 13 bases between them. Germline V lookup: CDR1 MDHEN, CDR2 SYDVKM. For the CDR3, the DNA is TGTGCCAGCAGTTCCACCCCTTGGGCCACCGGGGAGCTGTTTTTT. Its protein product is CASSSTPWATGELFF. The full variable domain, with the rest looked up from reference TRBV28 and TRBJ2-2, is DVKVTQSSRYLVKRTGEKVFLECVQDMDHENMFWYRQDPGLGLRLIYFSYDVKMKEKGDIPEGYSVSREKKERFSLILESASTNQTSMYLCASSSTPWATGELFFGEGSRLTVL.

The chain uses TRBV7-2 and TRBJ2-5; D unclear. CDR1 and CDR2 from the germline V gene are SGHTA and FQGNSA. The CDR3 runs 11 residues. The ends were cut back, 4 bases at V and 5 bases at J, with 5 bases in the middle. For the CDR3, the DNA is TGTGCCAGCAGCTCCCGGGAGACCCAGTACTTC. Its translation is CASSSRETQYF.

The V call is TRBV6-2 or TRBV6-3, the J call TRBJ2-7, with D possibly TRBD1 on 6 matching bases. V was pared by 8 bases and J by 3 bases, with 14 bases between. Germline V lookup: CDR1 MNHEY, CDR2 SVGEGT. This CDR3 is 13 amino acids long. CDR3 region: CASCRGQLYEQYF. The CDR3 bases are TGTGCCAGCTGCCGAGGACAGCTCTACGAGCAGTACTTC.

The genes are TRBV3-1 (or the pseudogene TRBV3-2) and TRBJ2-7, with 13 bases lining up with TRBD2. Germline CDR1 LGHDT, CDR2 YNNKEL (reference sequence). The V gene end was trimmed by 3 bases and the J gene end by 0 bases; junction bases not matched to a gene: 5. This CDR3 is 17 amino acids long. The CDR3 DNA reads as TGTGCCAGCAGCCAGGGACTAGCGGGAACCGTCTCCTACGAGCAGTACTTC. As protein: CASSQGLAGTVSYEQYF.

Details on this clone: The junction shows a germline mismatch at one end, possibly a read error. V is TRBV5-1 and J is TRBJ1-2; D may be TRBD1 (5 bases). Germline CDR1 SGHRS, CDR2 YFSETQ. CDR3 length: 18 amino acids. CDR3 region: CTSSLGSVTGTQGYGYTF. In DNA form, the CDR3 reads TGCACCAGCAGCTTAGGCTCCGTTACAGGAACCCAAGGGTATGGCTACACCTTC.

The sample holds a few counts of this clone. The chain links TRBV4-1 to TRBJ2-5; D call uncertain. The CDR3 consists of 15 residues. Germline CDR1 and CDR2: MGHRA and YSYEKL. Trimming took off 0 bases at V and 2 bases at J, with 10 bases between the two ends. Here the CDR3 DNA reads TGCGCCAGCAGCCAAGATCGCACCTATCAAGAGACCCAGTACTTC. Encoded protein: CASSQDRTYQETQYF.

The chain recombines TRBV29-1 with TRBJ2-5; the match to TRBD2 covers 9 bases. Germline loops: CDR1 SQVTM, CDR2 ANQGSEA. With V trimmed by 3 bases and J by 1 base, 6 bases remained unmatched. The CDR3 has 15 residues. CDR3 sequence: CSVERAGGSQETQYF. CDR3 DNA sequence: TGCAGCGTTGAGAGAGCGGGAGGTTCCCAAGAGACCCAGTACTTC.

This clone was counted a single time. The V gene is TRBV12-3 or TRBV12-4, the J gene TRBJ1-2, with TRBD1 as a possible D gene (5 bases). V was pared by 10 bases and J by 6 bases, with 9 bases between. The CDR3 runs to 10 residues. Here the CDR3 DNA reads TGTGCCACCGGGGGGGATGGCTACACCTTC. It translates to CATGGDGYTF.